The following is a T cell receptor (beta chain) sequence with its context. Antigen unknown. A sample-barcoded 5' primer and a J-beta primer mix were used in a second PCR of roughly 7 to 12 cycles. MiXCR was run by TCRdb on the 5' RACE reads, yielding one entry per CDR3 protein. Of some 1,800,000 distinct CDR3 sequences listed, roughly two fifths are singletons. These data come from a study of blood T cells in healthy people across ages. Study observations and caveats: TCR beta diversity tracked closely with naive T cell percentage. Leaving the PBMCs unsorted stopped any conclusive comparison of naive versus antigen-experienced cells. CMV infection status of these donors was not known.

Germline assignment: CDR1 MDHEN and CDR2 SYDVKM. The J segment lost 4 bases and the V segment lost 4 bases, leaving 5 bases of the junction unmatched. The CDR3 loop spans 15 amino acids. The sample taken for sequencing was blood. The chain has TRBV28 and TRBJ2-4, with 9 bases fitting TRBD2. The source of this sequence is a human donor in good health. The CDR3 DNA is TGTGCCAGCAGTTGGCGGCGGGGGGGTAAAAACATTCAGTACTTC. Translation gives CASSWRRGGKNIQYF.